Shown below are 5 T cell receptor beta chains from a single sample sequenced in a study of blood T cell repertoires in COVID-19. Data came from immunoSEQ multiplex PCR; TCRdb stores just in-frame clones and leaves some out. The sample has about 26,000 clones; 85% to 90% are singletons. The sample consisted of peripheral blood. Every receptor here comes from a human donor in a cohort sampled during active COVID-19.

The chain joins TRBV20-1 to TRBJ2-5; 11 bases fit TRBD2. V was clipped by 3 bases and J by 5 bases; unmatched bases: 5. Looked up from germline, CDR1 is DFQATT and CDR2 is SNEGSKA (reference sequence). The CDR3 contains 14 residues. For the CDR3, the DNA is TGCAGTGCTAGTTTAGCGGGGGGGCTGGAGACCCAGTACTTC. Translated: CSASLAGGLETQYF.

CDR3 region: CASSLGDRGPQPQHF. CDR3 nucleotides: TGTGCCAGCAGCTTGGGGGACAGGGGACCCCAGCCCCAGCATTTT. J is TRBJ1-5 and V is TRBV5-5, with TRBD1 matching over 10 bases. Per germline, CDR1 SGHKS and CDR2 YYEKEE (reference sequence). This CDR3 has 15 residues. Trimming took 0 bases from V and 7 from J; bases not matched to a gene: 4.

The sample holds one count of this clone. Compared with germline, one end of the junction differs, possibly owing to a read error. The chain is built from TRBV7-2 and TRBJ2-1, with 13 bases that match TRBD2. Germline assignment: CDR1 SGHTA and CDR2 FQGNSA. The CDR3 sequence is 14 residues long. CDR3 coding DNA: TGTGCCAGCAGCAGGCCGGGACTAGCGGGGCCGGAGGTCTTC. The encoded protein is CASSRPGLAGPEVF.

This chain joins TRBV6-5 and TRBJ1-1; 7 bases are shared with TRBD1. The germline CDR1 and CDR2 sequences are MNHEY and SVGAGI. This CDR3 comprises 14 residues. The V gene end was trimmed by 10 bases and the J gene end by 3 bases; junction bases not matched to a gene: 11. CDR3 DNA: TGTGCCACCCGGACAGGATGGAGTCACACTGAAGCTTTCTTT. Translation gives CATRTGWSHTEAFF.

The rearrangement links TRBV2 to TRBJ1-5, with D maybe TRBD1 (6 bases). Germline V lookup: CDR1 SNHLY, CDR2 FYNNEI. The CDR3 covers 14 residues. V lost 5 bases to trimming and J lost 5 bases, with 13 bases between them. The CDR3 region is CASSPDSGYQPQHF. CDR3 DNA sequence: TGTGCCAGCAGTCCGGACAGTGGGTATCAGCCCCAGCATTTT.